Below are 29 T cell receptor beta chains sequenced from a single sample in a study of OX40 agonist ivuxolimab in advanced cancers. Profiling relied on immunoSEQ multiplex PCR, and the TCRdb table lists in-frame clones only, not all of them. The sample lists approximately 58,000 clones, roughly 84% occurring once. Source: CD4+ or CD8+ T cells sorted from blood, taken in a trial of the OX40 agonist ivuxolimab. The receptors come from an adult with an advanced solid tumor such as melanoma, head and neck, liver or kidney cancer.

The CDR3 here is CASNTGGSGYTF. The CDR3, as DNA: TGTGCCAGCAATACCGGGGGCTCAGGCTACACCTTC. V usage is TRBV6-1 and J usage is TRBJ1-2; D might be TRBD1 (6 bases). The V gene lost 7 bases and the J gene lost 8 bases, with 14 bases spanning the gap. Germline loops: CDR1 MNHNS, CDR2 SASEGT. The CDR3 length is 12 residues.

V and J are TRBV28 and TRBJ2-5; tentative D call: TRBD2 (7 bases). This CDR3 comprises 18 residues. Deletions cut 1 base from V and 9 bases from J, with 27 bases between. Per the germline V gene, CDR1 is MDHEN and CDR2 is SYDVKM. Written as DNA, the CDR3 is TGTGCCAGCAGTTTATTGGACATAGGGGGGGCAGGGTGGTGGTCCCAGTACTTC. Translated, it gives CASSLLDIGGAGWWSQYF.

The chain has TRBV18 and TRBJ1-1; D unresolved. The ends were cut back, 4 bases at V and 2 bases at J, with 5 bases in the middle. This CDR3 spans 12 amino acids. The germline gives CDR1 KGHSH, CDR2 LQKENI. The CDR3 DNA reads as TGTGCCAGCTCACTCATCAACACTGAAGCTTTCTTT. Protein product: CASSLINTEAFF.

The genes are TRBV28 and TRBJ1-1, with 10 bases aligning to TRBD1. This CDR3 contains 19 residues. V was clipped by 4 bases and J by 3 bases; unmatched bases: 17. Germline CDR1 reads MDHEN; CDR2 reads SYDVKM. CDR3 in DNA: TGTGCCAGCAGTTCATATAACCTTCTCATAGGACAGGGGGACACTGAAGCTTTCTTT. Translating gives CASSSYNLLIGQGDTEAFF.

The chain carries TRBV19 and TRBJ1-5, with D perhaps TRBD1 (6 bases). V was cut by 6 bases and J by 0 bases, with 9 bases left in between. From germline, CDR1 is LNHDA and CDR2 SQIVND (reference sequence). This CDR3 contains 14 residues. In DNA, the CDR3 is TGTGCCAGTAGCTACAGGGATAGCAATCAGCCCCAGCATTTT. Residues: CASSYRDSNQPQHF. Variable domain in full (rest from reference TRBV19 and TRBJ1-5): DGGITQSPKYLFRKEGQNVTLSCEQNLNHDAMYWYRQDPGQGLRLIYYSQIVNDFQKGDIAEGYSVSREKKESFPLTVTSAQKNPTAFYLCASSYRDSNQPQHFGDGTRLSIL.

The chain couples TRBV2 to TRBJ1-1; D not certain. CDR1 SNHLY and CDR2 FYNNEI come from the germline V gene. The V end lost 6 bases, the J end lost 11 bases, and 13 bases lay between the germline ends. This CDR3 comprises 11 residues. This CDR3 is CASRALRRAFF. The CDR3 DNA follows: TGTGCCAGCAGGGCGCTCAGGCGGGCTTTCTTT.

The V call is TRBV7-3, the J call TRBJ2-2; D is uncertain. V was clipped by 5 bases and J by 8 bases, with 9 bases between them. Per germline, CDR1 SGHTA and CDR2 FQGTGA. This CDR3 contains 12 residues. The CDR3, as DNA: TGTGCCAGCAGCCTTGTTTCGGGGGAGCTGTTTTTT. This translates into CASSLVSGELFF.

This clone turned up a few times. The chain joins TRBV28 to TRBJ2-7, with 9 bases matching TRBD1. V shed 5 bases and J 0 bases; nucleotides not matched to a gene: 8. There are 16 residues in the CDR3. Germline V gene sequence: CDR1 MDHEN, CDR2 SYDVKM. The CDR3 protein is CASSNILDRGSYEQYF. As DNA, the CDR3 is TGTGCCAGCAGTAACATTTTGGACAGGGGCTCCTACGAGCAGTACTTC.

The chain has TRBV7-3 and TRBJ2-1, with 7 positions matching TRBD1. The CDR3 spans 15 residues. Germline values: CDR1 SGHTA, CDR2 FQGTGA. Unmatched junction bases numbered 6, after V lost 4 bases and J lost 3 bases. The CDR3 sequence: CASSSQQGNYNEQFF. The CDR3 DNA is TGTGCCAGCAGCTCACAACAGGGGAACTACAATGAGCAGTTCTTC. Full variable domain (remainder filled in from reference TRBV7-3 and TRBJ2-1): GAGVSQTPSNKVTEKGKYVELRCDPISGHTALYWYRQSLGQGPEFLIYFQGTGAADDSGLPNDRFFAVRPEGSVSTLKIQRTERGDSAVYLCASSSQQGNYNEQFFGPGTRLTVL.

This clone was found a few times. The V gene is TRBV7-3, the J gene TRBJ2-7; weak D call: TRBD2 (5 bases). Trimming took 2 bases from V and 9 from J, leaving 17 bases between them. This CDR3 region has 14 residues. Germline values: CDR1 SGHTA, CDR2 FQGTGA. The chain's CDR3 is CASSLALAPEGQYF. Written as DNA, the CDR3 is TGTGCCAGCAGCTTAGCTCTAGCACCCGAGGGGCAGTACTTC.

The chain carries TRBV2 and TRBJ2-2; 9 bases fit TRBD1. With 9 bases clipped from V and 4 bases from J, the junction kept 6 bases outside the gene matches. This CDR3 has 14 residues. CDR1 is SNHLY and CDR2 is FYNNEI in the germline V gene. This chain's CDR3 is CASKWTGATGELFF. In DNA, the CDR3 is TGTGCCAGTAAATGGACAGGGGCCACCGGGGAGCTGTTTTTT.

This chain connects TRBV4-1 to TRBJ2-5, with D maybe TRBD1 (5 bases). V lost 3 bases to trimming and J lost 3 bases, with 11 bases between them. Per germline, CDR1 MGHRA and CDR2 YSYEKL. The CDR3 loop spans 14 amino acids. This chain's CDR3 is CASSQVGREETQYF. In DNA, the CDR3 is TGCGCCAGCAGCCAGGTGGGCAGGGAAGAGACCCAGTACTTC.

V gene TRBV5-1 combines with J gene TRBJ2-7; TRBD2 is a possible D gene (6 bases). The germline CDR1 and CDR2 sequences are SGHRS and YFSETQ. CDR3 length: 15 residues. Deletions cut 6 bases from V and 3 bases from J, with 19 bases between. The CDR3 sequence: CASTLGASDFYEQYF. The CDR3 coding sequence is TGCGCCAGCACCCTTGGGGCTAGCGACTTCTACGAGCAGTACTTC.

The chain is built from TRBV11-2 and TRBJ2-7; D is unresolved. Germline V gives CDR1 SGHAT, CDR2 FQNNGV. Trimming cost V 0 bases and J 6 bases, with 9 bases left between them. CDR3 size: 13 residues. This chain's CDR3 is CASSLDYPPEQYF. In DNA, the CDR3 is TGTGCCAGCAGCTTAGATTACCCCCCCGAGCAGTACTTC.

The count of this clone is one. J is TRBJ2-7 and V is TRBV11-2, with TRBD1 as a possible D gene (5 bases). The CDR3 has 12 residues. V dropped 6 bases and J dropped 6 bases, with 12 bases sitting between them. The germline CDR1 and CDR2 sequences are SGHAT and FQNNGV. In DNA form, the CDR3 reads TGTGCCAGCAGGAGGCAGGGTCTCGAGCAGTACTTC. Its translation: CASRRQGLEQYF.

The chain links TRBV5-4 to TRBJ2-4, with 13 bases lining up with TRBD2. The CDR3 extends over 16 amino acids. CDR1 is SGHNT, CDR2 YYREEE, per germline (reference sequence). J gave up 8 bases and V 0 bases, and 5 bases lay outside the gene matches. The CDR3 reads CASSLGLAGGEDIQYF. CDR3 nucleotide sequence: TGTGCCAGCAGCTTGGGACTAGCGGGAGGTGAGGACATTCAGTACTTC.

The V and J genes are TRBV2 and TRBJ1-2; D not resolved. CDR1 and CDR2 from the germline V gene are SNHLY and FYNNEI. V lost 8 bases, J lost 7 bases, and 29 bases lay in between. The length of the CDR3 is 17 residues. Here the CDR3 reads CASLYTIEIIGLFGYTF. Written as DNA, the CDR3 is TGTGCCAGCCTTTATACAATCGAAATAATTGGGCTGTTTGGCTACACCTTC.

This chain links TRBV18 with TRBJ2-5, with 7 bases that match TRBD2. J gave up 4 bases and V 2 bases, and 4 bases lay outside the gene matches. The length of the CDR3 is 14 residues. Looked up from germline, CDR1 is KGHSH and CDR2 is LQKENI. The CDR3 is CASSPAGRGETQYF. The DNA for the CDR3 is TGTGCCAGCTCACCAGCTGGGAGGGGAGAGACCCAGTACTTC.

This clone was observed a single time. This chain joins TRBV30 and TRBJ2-7; D is tentatively TRBD1 or TRBD2 (5 bases each). Trimming took 0 bases from V and 4 from J, leaving 10 bases between them. This CDR3 is 13 amino acids long. From germline, CDR1 is GTSNPN and CDR2 SVGIG (reference sequence). As DNA, the CDR3 is TGTGCCTGGAGTGTACATGGGGGATACGAGCAGTACTTC. This gives the protein CAWSVHGGYEQYF.

CDR3 nucleotides: TGTGCCAGCAGCTACCGCGGGACCGGTCTTTTCGAGCAGTACTTC. Its protein product is CASSYRGTGLFEQYF. V gene TRBV11-3 combines with J gene TRBJ2-7; D is possibly TRBD2 (6 bases). Per germline, CDR1 SGHNT and CDR2 YENEEA. The ends were cut back, 4 bases at V and 6 bases at J, with 19 bases in the middle. CDR3 length equals 15 residues.

The genes are TRBV2 and TRBJ2-1, with TRBD1 identical over 7 bases. V lost 11 bases, J lost 7 bases, and 14 bases stayed unmatched. CDR1 and CDR2 (germline): SNHLY, FYNNEI. This CDR3 comprises 14 residues. Here the CDR3 DNA reads TGTGCCTCAAGGTCGAAGGGGGCATATAATGAGCAGTTCTTC. Its translation is CASRSKGAYNEQFF.

The V and J genes are TRBV7-2 and TRBJ2-7; 8 nucleotides agree with TRBD1. Germline-derived CDR1 and CDR2 are SGHTA and FQGNSA. The CDR3 extends over 13 amino acids. V was pared by 5 bases and J by 3 bases, with 3 bases of the junction left unmatched. The CDR3 protein is CASSRQGNYEQYF. CDR3 DNA sequence: TGTGCCAGCAGCCGACAGGGGAACTACGAGCAGTACTTC. The full variable domain, in which reference TRBV7-2 and TRBJ2-7 provide the parts outside the CDR3, is GAGVSQSPSNKVTEKGKDVELRCDPISGHTALYWYRQSLGQGLEFLIYFQGNSAPDKSGLPSDRFSAERTGGSVSTLTIQRTQQEDSAVYLCASSRQGNYEQYFGPGTRLTVT.

This chain joins TRBV13 and TRBJ1-1; D is perhaps TRBD1 (6 bases). The CDR3 totals 11 residues. CDR1 is PRHDT and CDR2 is FYEKMQ in the germline V gene (reference sequence). V lost 9 bases, J lost 4 bases, and 9 bases lay in between. The CDR3 region has the DNA TGTGCCAGTAAGGGGGGCACTGAAGCTTTCTTT. Protein sequence: CASKGGTEAFF.

This clone was recorded a few times. The chain is built from TRBV7-8 and TRBJ1-2, with D possibly being TRBD1 (6 bases). Trimming removed 5 bases from V and 7 bases from J, with 23 bases in between. The CDR3 consists of 16 residues. Germline V CDR1 and CDR2: SGHVS, FQNEAQ. The CDR3 sequence: CASSDRFLGGRSGYTF. The CDR3 bases are TGTGCCAGCAGCGACCGATTCTTAGGGGGGCGAAGTGGCTACACCTTC.

As to this clone: This sample includes further DNA sequences coding for the same CDR3. The rearrangement joins TRBV27 to TRBJ2-5; D not certain. Germline V gives CDR1 MNHEY, CDR2 SMNVEV (reference sequence). Trimming stripped 0 bases from V and 4 bases from J, with 3 bases between. The CDR3 is 12 amino acids. The CDR3 region has the DNA TGTGCCAGCAGTTTATCCGGAGAGACCCAGTACTTC. This gives the protein CASSLSGETQYF.

The chain joins TRBV14 to TRBJ2-4, with 8 positions matching TRBD2. Germline V gene lookup returns CDR1 SGHDN and CDR2 FVKESK. This CDR3 has 14 amino acids. Germline trimming cut 7 bases from V and 2 bases from J; bases unmatched to any gene: 4. In DNA, the CDR3 is TGTGCCAGCAAGGGTAGCGGGACCAAAAACATTCAGTACTTC. Protein: CASKGSGTKNIQYF.

This clone came up once. This rearrangement joins TRBV7-9 to TRBJ2-1; D is possibly TRBD2 (6 bases). Germline V gene data show CDR1 as SEHNR and CDR2 as FQNEAQ (reference sequence). The CDR3 contains 15 residues. Trimming stripped 7 bases from V and 6 bases from J, with 19 bases between. The CDR3 nucleotides are TGTGCCAGCACAATAAACCCTAGCGTCGCCAATGAGCAGTTCTTC. It specifies CASTINPSVANEQFF.

This rearrangement joins TRBV6-5 to TRBJ2-5; the match to TRBD1 covers 7 bases. V trimming: 9 bases; J trimming: 0 bases; junction bases outside the gene matches: 7. CDR1 and CDR2 (germline): MNHEY, SVGAGI. The CDR3 totals 14 residues. CDR3 amino acids: CASSSGTDQETQYF. The CDR3 bases are TGTGCCAGTTCATCCGGGACAGACCAAGAGACCCAGTACTTC.

The CDR3 protein is CASSTLLAGKTDTQYF. The CDR3 DNA reads TGTGCCAGTAGTACCCTCCTAGCGGGGAAAACAGATACGCAGTATTTT. This chain joins TRBV19 and TRBJ2-3, with 9 bases fitting TRBD2. Germline V gives CDR1 LNHDA, CDR2 SQIVND (reference sequence). CDR3 length: 16 amino acids. The V segment lost 4 bases and the J segment 3 bases; nucleotides outside the gene matches: 8.